Listed below are T cell receptor beta chains from one sample, sequenced in a study of response to subunit inactivated influenza vaccine. Each CDR3 protein is one row after TCRdb ran MiXCR on the RT-PCR reads. In the table there are more than 700,000 distinct CDR3 sequences, approximately 22% of which are singletons. The material was PBMCs from blood, obtained 4 to 6 days after vaccination. These receptors were collected from a man aged 45 to 65 who received an inactivated influenza vaccine. Each CDR3 is given with its conserved first and last residue. D genes are given only for firm matches. Clone size is shown for a subset of rows, as once, few, many or a class of expanded clone.

j_gene: TRBJ2-2
d_gene: TRBD1
abundance: -
v_gene: TRBV5-6
CDR3nt: TGTGCCAGCAGCTTGGTGGACAGGGGTGACACCGGGGAGCTGTTTTTT
CDR3aa: CASSLVDRGDTGELFF

j_gene: TRBJ2-7
d_gene: TRBD2
abundance: few
v_gene: TRBV20-1
CDR3nt: TGCAGTGCTAGGGACCTAGCGGGAGTCCCCTACGAGCAGTACTTC
CDR3aa: CSARDLAGVPYEQYF

j_gene: TRBJ1-5
d_gene: -
abundance: few
v_gene: TRBV7-2
CDR3nt: TGTGCCAGCAGCTTTCAGCTGGATAGCAATCAGCCCCAGCATTTT
CDR3aa: CASSFQLDSNQPQHF

j_gene: TRBJ2-1
d_gene: TRBD2
abundance: -
v_gene: TRBV20-1
CDR3nt: TGCAGTGCCAAGACTAGCGGGACCTGGGATGAGCAGTTCTTC
CDR3aa: CSAKTSGTWDEQFF

j_gene: TRBJ1-5
d_gene: -
abundance: few
v_gene: TRBV5-1
CDR3nt: TGCGCCAGCAGCGAAAACAGGGCTGTGGTCCCCAATCAGCCCCAGCATTTT
CDR3aa: CASSENRAVVPNQPQHF

j_gene: TRBJ1-1
d_gene: TRBD1
abundance: -
v_gene: TRBV5-4
CDR3nt: TGTGCCAGCAGCCGACGGGACAGGGAGACTGAAGCTTTCTTT
CDR3aa: CASSRRDRETEAFF

j_gene: TRBJ2-1
d_gene: -
abundance: once
v_gene: TRBV12-5
CDR3nt: TGTGCTAGTGGGATGGGACAAAACCAGTTCTTC
CDR3aa: CASGMGQNQFF

j_gene: TRBJ2-5
d_gene: -
abundance: few
v_gene: TRBV12-3/TRBV12-4
CDR3nt: TGTGCCAGCTCCCTAAGGGGCGGCCCCATCTCGGCGACCCAGTACTTC
CDR3aa: CASSLRGGPISATQYF

j_gene: TRBJ2-5
d_gene: TRBD1
abundance: -
v_gene: TRBV29-1
CDR3nt: TGCAGCGTCCAGGGGGCGCCCCAAGAGACCCAGTACTTC
CDR3aa: CSVQGAPQETQYF

j_gene: TRBJ1-2
d_gene: -
abundance: -
v_gene: TRBV7-3
CDR3nt: TGTGCCAGCAGCGTCGGATTTCAGGTAGCTAACTATGGCTACACCTTC
CDR3aa: CASSVGFQVANYGYTF

j_gene: TRBJ1-5
d_gene: -
abundance: few
v_gene: TRBV6-2/TRBV6-3
CDR3nt: TGTGCCACCTCGGACAGCTTCAATCAGCCCCAGCATTTT
CDR3aa: CATSDSFNQPQHF

j_gene: TRBJ1-5
d_gene: -
abundance: few
v_gene: TRBV6-1
CDR3nt: TGTGCCAGCAGTGAAGGAGCCCGGGGGCCCCAGCATTTT
CDR3aa: CASSEGARGPQHF

j_gene: TRBJ2-3
d_gene: TRBD2
abundance: few
v_gene: TRBV9
CDR3nt: TGTGCCAGCAGCGACAGGACTAGCGGGGGGACAGATACGCAGTATTTT
CDR3aa: CASSDRTSGGTDTQYF

j_gene: TRBJ2-2
d_gene: TRBD2
abundance: few
v_gene: TRBV5-1
CDR3nt: TGCGCCAGCAGCGCACCTGGACTAGCGGGAGCCGGGGAGCTGTTTTTT
CDR3aa: CASSAPGLAGAGELFF

j_gene: TRBJ1-1
d_gene: -
abundance: -
v_gene: TRBV12-3/TRBV12-4
CDR3nt: TGTGCCAGCAGTTCAGGGGATAGCACTGAAGCTTTCTTT
CDR3aa: CASSSGDSTEAFF

j_gene: TRBJ1-6
d_gene: -
abundance: -
v_gene: TRBV28
CDR3nt: TGTGCCAGCAGTTCTGCGGGCACTGGGAATTCACCCCTCCACTTT
CDR3aa: CASSSAGTGNSPLHF

j_gene: TRBJ2-7
d_gene: -
abundance: -
v_gene: TRBV20-1
CDR3nt: TGCAGTGCTAGAGATAATGACCGACAACCGTACGAGCAGTACTTC
CDR3aa: CSARDNDRQPYEQYF

j_gene: TRBJ2-7
d_gene: -
abundance: few
v_gene: TRBV6-2/TRBV6-3
CDR3nt: TGTGCCAGCAGTTACCGGCCGCTGATTGCCTACGAGCAGTACTTC
CDR3aa: CASSYRPLIAYEQYF

j_gene: TRBJ1-4
d_gene: -
abundance: -
v_gene: TRBV7-9
CDR3nt: TGTGCCAGCAGTCTTAAGGGGGCAACTAATGAAAAACTGTTTTTT
CDR3aa: CASSLKGATNEKLFF

j_gene: TRBJ2-1
d_gene: -
abundance: -
v_gene: TRBV24-1
CDR3nt: TGTGCCACCAGTGATCCCCGGGACGGAAGTGTTCGGCAGTTCTTC
CDR3aa: CATSDPRDGSVRQFF

j_gene: TRBJ2-7
d_gene: -
abundance: -
v_gene: TRBV6-1
CDR3nt: TGTGCCAGCAGCCCACTAGAGTTTAACGAGCAGTACTTC
CDR3aa: CASSPLEFNEQYF

j_gene: TRBJ1-5
d_gene: -
abundance: many
v_gene: TRBV20-1
CDR3nt: TGCAGTGCTAGTTCGGGGGATCAGCCCCAGCATTTT
CDR3aa: CSASSGDQPQHF

j_gene: TRBJ2-2
d_gene: TRBD2
abundance: few
v_gene: TRBV7-2
CDR3nt: TGTGCCAGCAGCCGAAGCGGGAGGAACACCGGGGAGCTGTTTTTT
CDR3aa: CASSRSGRNTGELFF

j_gene: TRBJ1-2
d_gene: TRBD1
abundance: few
v_gene: TRBV6-1
CDR3nt: TGTGCCAGCAGTGAGGACAGGGTGTGGAATGGCTACACCTTC
CDR3aa: CASSEDRVWNGYTF

j_gene: TRBJ2-1
d_gene: TRBD2
abundance: many
v_gene: TRBV9
CDR3nt: TGTGCCAGCAGCGCCGGGACTAGCGGGAGCAATGAGCAGTTCTTC
CDR3aa: CASSAGTSGSNEQFF

j_gene: TRBJ2-3
d_gene: TRBD2
abundance: -
v_gene: TRBV29-1
CDR3nt: TGCAGCGTGGCCGGGACTAGCGGGGGGAGGACAGATTCGCAGTATTTT
CDR3aa: CSVAGTSGGRTDSQYF

j_gene: TRBJ1-1
d_gene: -
abundance: -
v_gene: TRBV5-1
CDR3nt: TGCGCCAGCAGCTCGGACGTGAACACTGAAGCTTTCTTT
CDR3aa: CASSSDVNTEAFF

j_gene: TRBJ2-7
d_gene: TRBD2
abundance: -
v_gene: TRBV28
CDR3nt: TGTGCCAGCAGTTATCCAACGACGGGGGGGCGATACGAGCAGTACTTC
CDR3aa: CASSYPTTGGRYEQYF

j_gene: TRBJ2-7
d_gene: -
abundance: many
v_gene: TRBV11-2
CDR3nt: TGTGCCAGCAGCCCCCCGGGCAGGGACTACGAGCAGTACTTC
CDR3aa: CASSPPGRDYEQYF

j_gene: TRBJ2-7
d_gene: -
abundance: -
v_gene: TRBV7-9
CDR3nt: TGTGCCAGCAGCTCAGGACCGCGCTCCTACGAGCAGTACTTC
CDR3aa: CASSSGPRSYEQYF

j_gene: TRBJ2-3
d_gene: -
abundance: many
v_gene: TRBV4-3
CDR3nt: TGCGCCAGCAGCCAAGGAGGCGATACGCAGTATTTT
CDR3aa: CASSQGGDTQYF